One sample yielded the 23 T cell receptor beta chains listed below, sequenced in a study of cytomegalovirus exposure and HLA in healthy donors. The PCR was carried out with 60 Vbeta primers and 13 Jbeta primers. Produced via immunoSEQ multiplex PCR; TCRdb's table is partial and in-frame only. The sample gives 99,000 or so clones, about 79% of which show up once; 5.8% is in the top ten. Sequencing was performed on PBMCs. These receptors were obtained from a man aged 55 to 70 in good health and CMV-seropositive.

This CDR3 is CASSFGPGVEQYF. The CDR3 region has the DNA TGCGCCAGCAGTTTTGGTCCAGGGGTCGAGCAGTACTTC. The chain links TRBV5-1 to TRBJ2-7; weak D call: TRBD1 (6 bases). V lost 5 bases, J lost 6 bases, and 15 bases lay in between. The CDR3 sequence is 13 residues long. Germline V gives CDR1 SGHRS, CDR2 YFSETQ. The whole variable domain, remainder taken from reference TRBV5-1 and TRBJ2-7, is KAGVTQTPRYLIKTRGQQVTLSCSPISGHRSVSWYQQTPGQGLQFLFEYFSETQRNKGNFPGRFSGRQFSNSRSEMNVSTLELGDSALYLCASSFGPGVEQYFGPGTRLTVT.

The chain carries TRBV6-5 and TRBJ2-1, with D unclear. Germline CDR1 reads MNHEY; CDR2 reads SVGAGI. This CDR3 has 15 residues. V gave up 6 bases and J gave up 3 bases, with 15 bases separating them. For the CDR3, the DNA is TGTGCCAGCAGGGAAACTATGGGTTTCTACAATGAGCAGTTCTTC. Its protein is CASRETMGFYNEQFF.

V and J are TRBV11-3 and TRBJ2-3, with 9 positions matching TRBD2. J was trimmed by 2 bases and V by 1 base; bases with no gene match: 4. Germline loops: CDR1 SGHNT, CDR2 YENEEA. The CDR3 runs to 16 residues. DNA of the CDR3: TGTGCCAGCAGCTTAGGGGCGGGGGGGCCCACAGATACGCAGTATTTT. Protein product: CASSLGAGGPTDTQYF.

This chain connects TRBV4-3 to TRBJ2-2, with D perhaps TRBD2 (7 bases). Germline V lookup: CDR1 LGHNA, CDR2 YSLEER. The CDR3 totals 15 residues. The V gene lost 3 bases and the J gene lost 8 bases, with 16 bases spanning the gap. The CDR3: CASSQGLGGAGELFF. The CDR3 region has the DNA TGCGCCAGCAGCCAGGGATTAGGGGGGGCGGGGGAGCTGTTTTTT.

The V and J genes are TRBV5-1 and TRBJ1-3; the D is unclear. V was clipped by 4 bases and J by 2 bases, with 16 bases between them. The CDR3 is 16 amino acids. Germline values: CDR1 SGHRS, CDR2 YFSETQ. The CDR3 sequence is CASSAASTDTGNTIYF. The CDR3, as DNA: TGCGCCAGCAGCGCTGCCTCCACTGATACTGGAAACACCATATATTTT.

The rearrangement links TRBV6-9 to TRBJ1-3; a possible D gene is TRBD1 (5 bases). The CDR3 covers 14 residues. V dropped 9 bases and J dropped 2 bases, with 14 bases sitting between them. The germline V gene has CDR1 MNHGY and CDR2 SVAAGI. In DNA, the CDR3 is TGTGCCAGACGAAGCAGGGAGGCTGGAAACACCATATATTTT. Amino acids: CARRSREAGNTIYF.

J is TRBJ2-2 and V is TRBV10-3; 8 nucleotides agree with TRBD1. CDR1 is ENHRY and CDR2 is SYGVKD in the germline V gene. The CDR3 is made up of 17 amino acids. V dropped 0 bases and J dropped 2; count of bases not matched to a gene: 5. CDR3 residues: CAISESTGTGNTGELFF. CDR3 nucleotide sequence: TGTGCCATCAGTGAGTCGACTGGGACAGGAAACACCGGGGAGCTGTTTTTT.

This clone has just one count. V is TRBV7-2 and J is TRBJ1-3; 7 nucleotides match TRBD1. The V gene's germline CDR1 is SGHTA and CDR2 FQGNSA. J lost 0 bases, V lost 2 bases, and 4 bases had no gene match. The CDR3 spans 16 residues. The CDR3 here is CASSLSDRASGNTIYF. In nucleotides, the CDR3 is TGTGCCAGCAGCTTAAGTGACAGGGCCTCTGGAAACACCATATATTTT.

This chain connects TRBV28 to TRBJ1-2; no reliable D call. Germline-derived CDR1 and CDR2 are MDHEN and SYDVKM. V lost 6 bases to trimming and J lost 8 bases, with 10 bases between them. This CDR3 is 11 amino acids long. The chain's CDR3 is CASRTSRGYTF. CDR3 coding DNA: TGTGCCAGCAGGACCTCGAGGGGCTACACCTTC.

This chain joins TRBV6-6 and TRBJ2-5, with a possible D match to TRBD1 (6 bases). Trimming cost V 5 bases and J 5 bases, with 12 bases left between them. The CDR3 has 13 amino acids. CDR1 is MNHNY and CDR2 is SVGAGI in the germline V gene (reference sequence). The CDR3 protein is CASSPQGMETQYF. CDR3 DNA sequence: TGTGCCAGCAGTCCCCAGGGGATGGAGACCCAGTACTTC.

The rearrangement uses TRBV27 and TRBJ1-1, with D unclear. The CDR3 consists of 14 residues. CDR1 MNHEY and CDR2 SMNVEV come from the germline V gene (reference sequence). V was clipped by 10 bases and J by 1 base, with 16 bases between them. The CDR3 sequence is CAIVVRRRNTEAFF. The CDR3 DNA sequence: TGTGCCATCGTTGTTAGACGGAGGAACACTGAAGCTTTCTTT.

The V and J genes are TRBV12-5 and TRBJ1-1; D is ambiguous. V lost 1 base to trimming and J lost 7 bases, with 7 bases between them. This CDR3 contains 12 residues. Looked up from germline, CDR1 is LGHNT and CDR2 is FRNRAP. The CDR3 DNA reads TGTGCTAGTGGTTTGGGGACTCTTGAAGCTTTCTTT. As protein: CASGLGTLEAFF.

The rearrangement joins TRBV7-6 to TRBJ2-7, with unresolved D. The V gene lost 1 base and the J gene lost 1 base, with 11 bases spanning the gap. The CDR3 totals 15 residues. Germline lookup yields CDR1 SGHVS and CDR2 FNYEAQ. The CDR3 region has the DNA TGTGCCAGCAGCTTAGGTCGCGGAACTTCCTACGAGCAGTACTTC. It encodes CASSLGRGTSYEQYF.

This chain connects TRBV5-1 to TRBJ1-2; the D gene is possibly TRBD1 (6 bases). The germline V and J ends were trimmed by 0 bases and 8 bases, with 8 bases remaining between them. The germline V gene encodes CDR1 SGHRS and CDR2 YFSETQ. The CDR3 has 12 residues. The CDR3 coding sequence is TGCGCCAGCAGCTTGGACAGGGACGGCTACACCTTC. Protein sequence: CASSLDRDGYTF.

This clone was seen just once. CDR3 in amino acids: CASSLTGKSGTGELFF. Written as DNA, the CDR3 is TGCGCCAGCAGCTTGACAGGAAAAAGTGGCACCGGGGAGCTGTTTTTT. This chain connects TRBV5-1 to TRBJ2-2; TRBD1 is a possible D gene (5 bases). The germline CDR1 and CDR2 sequences are SGHRS and YFSETQ. The V end lost 1 base, the J end lost 4 bases, and 14 bases lay between the germline ends. The CDR3 has 16 residues.

The V and J genes are TRBV7-8 and TRBJ2-1; maybe TRBD2 (7 bases). Trimming took off 5 bases at V and 4 bases at J, with 18 bases between the two ends. CDR3 size: 16 residues. The V gene's germline CDR1 is SGHVS and CDR2 FQNEAQ. CDR3 sequence reads: CASSAVGGGFYNEQFF. The CDR3 bases are TGTGCCAGCAGCGCCGTGGGGGGGGGCTTTTACAATGAGCAGTTCTTC.

The chain is built from TRBV7-2 and TRBJ2-7; 10 positions match TRBD2. V was clipped by 3 bases and J by 1 base; unmatched bases: 6. This CDR3 is 16 amino acids long. The germline V gene encodes CDR1 SGHTA and CDR2 FQGNSA. The CDR3 spells CASSLSGGGSSYEQYF. The CDR3 DNA sequence: TGTGCCAGCAGCTTGAGCGGGGGGGGATCGTCCTACGAGCAGTACTTC.

V usage is TRBV4-1 and J usage is TRBJ2-5; a possible D gene is TRBD2 (5 bases). The germline gives CDR1 MGHRA, CDR2 YSYEKL. Trimming took 1 base from V and 5 from J, leaving 8 bases between them. This CDR3 contains 13 residues. CDR3 in amino acids: CASSQGGLETQYF. The CDR3 nucleotides read TGCGCCAGCAGCCAAGGAGGGTTGGAGACCCAGTACTTC.

The chain couples TRBV4-2 to TRBJ2-5; 14 nucleotides agree with TRBD2. Germline CDR1 is LGHNA and CDR2 is YNFKEQ. Trimming at V came to 4 bases and at J to 4 bases, leaving 11 bases not matched to a gene. This CDR3 has 18 residues. CDR3 residues: CASSPAGTSGGVGETQYF. DNA of the CDR3: TGTGCCAGCAGCCCCGCCGGGACTAGCGGGGGAGTTGGAGAGACCCAGTACTTC.

The chain has TRBV6-5 and TRBJ1-2, with D unclear. The CDR3 runs 13 residues. V shed 5 bases and J shed 0 bases, with 7 bases lying between them. Germline CDR1 MNHEY, CDR2 SVGAGI. CDR3 in amino acids: CASSRASNYGYTF. The CDR3 coding sequence is TGTGCCAGCAGTCGAGCTTCTAACTATGGCTACACCTTC.

The V gene is TRBV7-8, the J gene TRBJ2-7, with D perhaps TRBD1 (6 bases). The germline V gene has CDR1 SGHVS and CDR2 FQNEAQ. The CDR3 contains 15 residues. The V and J ends lost 5 bases and 0 bases respectively, with 14 bases between them. The CDR3 DNA follows: TGTGCCAGCAGCCCCGGGACATGGGACTCCTACGAGCAGTACTTC. Amino acids: CASSPGTWDSYEQYF.

The chain uses TRBV7-9 and TRBJ1-1, with D tentatively TRBD1 (5 bases). Trimming stripped 0 bases from V and 4 bases from J, with 9 bases between. This CDR3 spans 14 amino acids. The V gene's germline CDR1 is SEHNR and CDR2 FQNEAQ (reference sequence). The CDR3 is CASSLAGLSTEAFF. The CDR3 coding sequence is TGTGCCAGCAGCTTAGCGGGACTGTCCACTGAAGCTTTCTTT.

The sample holds a few counts of this clone. The chain recombines TRBV7-3 with TRBJ1-1; tentatively, D is TRBD1 (5 bases). The CDR3 totals 14 residues. V was pared by 1 base and J by 4 bases, with 10 bases between. Germline CDR1 and CDR2: SGHTA and FQGTGA. The CDR3 sequence is CASSLKAGGTEAFF. The CDR3 region has the DNA TGTGCCAGCAGCTTAAAAGCGGGGGGCACTGAAGCTTTCTTT.